The source of this T cell receptor beta chain is a study of shared clonotypes between healthy human individuals. Study summary: Per donor, three plates held CD4 naive cells, three held CD4 memory, two held CD8 naive and one held CD8 memory. Study-level points and caveats: Memory subsets generally showed smaller estimated richness than naive subsets did.

CD45RA+ naive and CD45RA-negative memory subsets were separated from CD4+ cells. Sequenced by immunoSEQ multiplex PCR; TCRdb stores in-frame clones only, minus some. Among approximately 1.1 million clones listed, roughly 74% were seen once. Trimming shortened V by 6 bases and J by 5 bases, and 16 bases separated the two germline ends. The CDR3 runs 14 residues. Germline V gene sequence: CDR1 MGHRA, CDR2 YSYEKL. As concerns this clone: Its antigen is not known.

The sequence derives from a man aged 18 to 29 in good health. Some clones in this sample may be carry-over from other donors' samples. Sample: memory CD4+ T cells from PBMCs. The subset was: CD45RA-negative fraction. The V gene is TRBV4-1, the J gene TRBJ2-5; the D gene could be TRBD1 or TRBD2 (5 bases each). The CDR3 here is CASRLGAASETQYF. The CDR3 DNA follows: TGCGCCAGCAGACTAGGGGCAGCGTCGGAGACCCAGTACTTC.